This T cell receptor (beta chain) was observed in a study of liver allograft versus peripheral blood T cells. Across the whole study: In transplanted livers, T cell receptor repertoires were compared with those found in the recipients' peripheral blood. Overall study results and limits: Reportedly, liver allograft T cell receptor repertoires differed from peripheral blood ones.

A note on this clonotype: Its target is unknown.

TCRdb re-analysed the reads in MiXCR, keeping a single row per CDR3 protein. The sample lists about 10,000 distinct CDR3 sequences, about a fifth seen once, with 1.5% to 2% in the top ten. The CDR3 loop spans 14 amino acids. V shed 2 bases and J 6 bases; nucleotides not matched to a gene: 5. In germline, CDR1 is SGHAT, CDR2 FQNNGV. This chain joins TRBV11-2 and TRBJ2-7, with 9 bases that match TRBD1. The TCR comes from a human patient who had a liver transplant. The graft donor may account for some of the T cells. The CDR3: CASSLHLQGAEQYF. DNA for the CDR3: TGTGCCAGCAGCTTACACTTACAGGGGGCCGAGCAGTACTTC.